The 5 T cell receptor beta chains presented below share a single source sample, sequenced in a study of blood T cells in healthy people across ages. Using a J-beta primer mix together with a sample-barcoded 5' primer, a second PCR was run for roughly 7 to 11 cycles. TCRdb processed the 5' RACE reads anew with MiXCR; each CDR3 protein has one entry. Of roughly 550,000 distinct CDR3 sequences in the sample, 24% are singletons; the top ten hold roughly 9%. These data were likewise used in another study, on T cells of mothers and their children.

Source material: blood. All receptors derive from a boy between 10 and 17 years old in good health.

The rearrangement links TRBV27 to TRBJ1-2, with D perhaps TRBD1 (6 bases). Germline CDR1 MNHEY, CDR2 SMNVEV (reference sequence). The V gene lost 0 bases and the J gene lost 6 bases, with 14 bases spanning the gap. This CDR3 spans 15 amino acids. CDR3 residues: CASSLSMTGNDGYTF. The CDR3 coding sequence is TGTGCCAGCAGTTTATCGATGACAGGCAACGATGGCTACACCTTC.

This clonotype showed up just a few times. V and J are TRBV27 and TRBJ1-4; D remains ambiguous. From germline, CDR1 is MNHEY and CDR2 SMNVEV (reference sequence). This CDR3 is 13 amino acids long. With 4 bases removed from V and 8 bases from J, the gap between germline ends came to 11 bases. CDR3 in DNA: TGTGCCAGCAGTTCCTCGACCAGGGAAAAACTGTTTTTT. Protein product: CASSSSTREKLFF.

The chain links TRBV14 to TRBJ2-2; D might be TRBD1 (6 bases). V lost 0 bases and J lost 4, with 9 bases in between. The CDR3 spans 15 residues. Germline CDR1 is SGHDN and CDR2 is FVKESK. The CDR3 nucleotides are TGTGCCAGCAGCCAAGAAGACAGGCCCACCGGGGAGCTGTTTTTT. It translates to CASSQEDRPTGELFF.

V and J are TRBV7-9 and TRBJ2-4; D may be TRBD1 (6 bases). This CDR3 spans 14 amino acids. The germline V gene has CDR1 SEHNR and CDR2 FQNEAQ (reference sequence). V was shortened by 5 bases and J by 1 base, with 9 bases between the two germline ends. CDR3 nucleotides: TGTGCCAGCAGCACAGGGATGGCCAAAAACATTCAGTACTTC. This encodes CASSTGMAKNIQYF.

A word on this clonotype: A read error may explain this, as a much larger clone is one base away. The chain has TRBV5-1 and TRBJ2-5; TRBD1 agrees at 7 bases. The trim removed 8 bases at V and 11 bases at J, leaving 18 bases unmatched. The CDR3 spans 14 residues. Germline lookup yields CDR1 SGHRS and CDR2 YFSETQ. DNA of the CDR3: TGCGCCAGAAGCAGGGACAGTCTTCCTGGGGAGCAGTACTTC. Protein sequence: CARSRDSLPGEQYF.